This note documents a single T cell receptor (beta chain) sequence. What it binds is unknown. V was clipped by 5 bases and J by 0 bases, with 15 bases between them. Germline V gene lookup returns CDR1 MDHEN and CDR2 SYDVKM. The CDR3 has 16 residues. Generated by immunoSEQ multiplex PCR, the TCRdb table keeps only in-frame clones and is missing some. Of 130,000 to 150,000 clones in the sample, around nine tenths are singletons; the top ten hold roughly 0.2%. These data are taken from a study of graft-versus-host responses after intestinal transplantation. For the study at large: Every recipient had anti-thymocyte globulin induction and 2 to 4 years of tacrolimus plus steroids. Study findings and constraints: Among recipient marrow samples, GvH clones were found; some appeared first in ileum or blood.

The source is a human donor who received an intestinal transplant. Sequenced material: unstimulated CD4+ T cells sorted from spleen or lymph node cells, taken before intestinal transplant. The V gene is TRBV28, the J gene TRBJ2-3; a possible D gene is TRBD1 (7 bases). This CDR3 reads CASSSLTGTSTDTQYF. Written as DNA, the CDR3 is TGTGCCAGCAGTAGTTTGACAGGGACTAGCACAGATACGCAGTATTTT.